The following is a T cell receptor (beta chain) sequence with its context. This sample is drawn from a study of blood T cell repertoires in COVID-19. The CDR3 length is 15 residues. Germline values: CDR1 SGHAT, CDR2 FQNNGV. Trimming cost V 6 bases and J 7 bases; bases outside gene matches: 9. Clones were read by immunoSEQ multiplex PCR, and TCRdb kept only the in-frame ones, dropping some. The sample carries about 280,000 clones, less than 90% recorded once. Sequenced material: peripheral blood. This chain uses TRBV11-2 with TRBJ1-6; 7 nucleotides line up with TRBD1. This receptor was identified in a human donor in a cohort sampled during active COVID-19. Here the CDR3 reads CASRPTTGTNSPLHF. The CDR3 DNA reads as TGTGCCAGCAGACCTACGACAGGGACGAATTCACCCCTCCACTTT.